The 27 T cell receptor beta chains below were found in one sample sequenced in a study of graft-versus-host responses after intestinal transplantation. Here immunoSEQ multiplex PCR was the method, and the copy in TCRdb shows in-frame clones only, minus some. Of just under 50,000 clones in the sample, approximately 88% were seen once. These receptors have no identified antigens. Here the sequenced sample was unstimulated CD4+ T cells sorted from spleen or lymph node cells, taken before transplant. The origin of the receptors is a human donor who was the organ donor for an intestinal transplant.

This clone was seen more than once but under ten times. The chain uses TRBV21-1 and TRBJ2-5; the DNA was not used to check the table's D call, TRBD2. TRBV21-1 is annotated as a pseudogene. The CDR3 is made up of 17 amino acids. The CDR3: CASSSTGTSGGGETQYF. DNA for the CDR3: TGTGCCAGCAGCTCGACCGGGACTAGCGGGGGGGGTGAGACCCAGTACTTC.

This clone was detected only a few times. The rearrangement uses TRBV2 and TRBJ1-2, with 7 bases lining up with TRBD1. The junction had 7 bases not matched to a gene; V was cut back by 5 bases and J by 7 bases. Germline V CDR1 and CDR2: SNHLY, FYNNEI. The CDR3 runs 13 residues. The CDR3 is CASSNDRVRGYTF. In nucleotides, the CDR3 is TGTGCCAGCAGTAATGACAGGGTCCGTGGCTACACCTTC.

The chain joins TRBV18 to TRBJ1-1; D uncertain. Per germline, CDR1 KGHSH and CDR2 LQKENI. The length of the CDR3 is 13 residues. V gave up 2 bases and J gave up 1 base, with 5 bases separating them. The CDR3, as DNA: TGTGCCAGCTCACCAAACAGGAACACTGAAGCTTTCTTT. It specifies CASSPNRNTEAFF.

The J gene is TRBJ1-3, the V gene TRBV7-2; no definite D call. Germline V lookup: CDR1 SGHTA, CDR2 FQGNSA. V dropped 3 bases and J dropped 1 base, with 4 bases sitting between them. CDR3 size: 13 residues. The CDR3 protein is CASSFQSGNTIYF. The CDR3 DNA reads TGTGCCAGCAGCTTCCAGTCTGGAAACACCATATATTTT.

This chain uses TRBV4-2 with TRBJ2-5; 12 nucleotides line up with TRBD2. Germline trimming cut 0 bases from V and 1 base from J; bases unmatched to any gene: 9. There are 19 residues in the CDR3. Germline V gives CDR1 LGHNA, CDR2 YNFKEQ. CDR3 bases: TGTGCCAGCAGCCAAGATGGCGCTAGCGGGAGGGGCACCCAAGAGACCCAGTACTTC. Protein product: CASSQDGASGRGTQETQYF.

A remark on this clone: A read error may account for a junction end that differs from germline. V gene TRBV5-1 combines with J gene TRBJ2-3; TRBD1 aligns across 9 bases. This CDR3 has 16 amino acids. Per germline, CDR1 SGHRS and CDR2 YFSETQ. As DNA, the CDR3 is TGCGCCAACAGCTTGAACAGGGGGCGTGACACAGATACGCAGTATTTT. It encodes CANSLNRGRDTDTQYF. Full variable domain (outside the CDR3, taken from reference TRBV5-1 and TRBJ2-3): KAGVTQTPRYLIKTRGQQVTLSCSPISGHRSVSWYQQTPGQGLQFLFEYFSETQRNKGNFPGRFSGRQFSNSRSEMNVSTLELGDSALYLCANSLNRGRDTDTQYFGPGTRLTVL.

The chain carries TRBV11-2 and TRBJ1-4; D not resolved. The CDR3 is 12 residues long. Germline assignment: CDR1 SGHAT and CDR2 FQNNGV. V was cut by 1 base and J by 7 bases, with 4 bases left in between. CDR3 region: CASSLVAEKLFF. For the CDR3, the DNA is TGTGCCAGCAGCTTAGTGGCTGAAAAACTGTTTTTT.

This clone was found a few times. CDR3 residues: CASAYLSGNTIYF. In DNA form, the CDR3 reads TGTGCCAGCGCATACCTCTCTGGAAACACCATATATTTT. This sequence joins TRBV2 and TRBJ1-3; no definite D call. The CDR3 contains 13 residues. Germline V CDR1 and CDR2: SNHLY, FYNNEI. V lost 8 bases, J lost 0 bases, and 8 bases lay in between.

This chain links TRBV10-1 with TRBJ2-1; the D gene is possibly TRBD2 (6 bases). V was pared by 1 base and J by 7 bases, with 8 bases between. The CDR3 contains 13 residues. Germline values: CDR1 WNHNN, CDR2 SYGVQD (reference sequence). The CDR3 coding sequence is TGCGCCAGCAGTGAGTACAGCGGGAATGAGCAGTTCTTC. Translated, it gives CASSEYSGNEQFF.

CDR3 in DNA: TGCGCCAGCAGCCAACCACCTGGGACAGGCGGAGAGACCCAGTACTTC. It codes for CASSQPPGTGGETQYF. The rearrangement uses TRBV4-1 and TRBJ2-5, with TRBD1 identical over 8 bases. The CDR3 consists of 16 residues. V dropped 2 bases and J dropped 4; count of bases not matched to a gene: 9. Per the germline V gene, CDR1 is MGHRA and CDR2 is YSYEKL.

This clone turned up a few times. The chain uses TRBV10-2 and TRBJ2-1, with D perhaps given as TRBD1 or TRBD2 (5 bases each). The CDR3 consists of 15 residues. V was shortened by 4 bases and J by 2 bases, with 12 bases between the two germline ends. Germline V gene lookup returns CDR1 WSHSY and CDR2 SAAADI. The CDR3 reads CASSGWDPAYNEQFF. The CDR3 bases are TGCGCCAGCAGTGGATGGGACCCTGCCTACAATGAGCAGTTCTTC.

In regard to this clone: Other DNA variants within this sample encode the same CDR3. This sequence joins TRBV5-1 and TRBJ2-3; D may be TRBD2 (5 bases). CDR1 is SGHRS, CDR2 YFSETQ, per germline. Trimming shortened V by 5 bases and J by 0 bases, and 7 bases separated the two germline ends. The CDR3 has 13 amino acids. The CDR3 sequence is CASRRTSTDTQYF. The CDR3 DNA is TGCGCCAGCAGAAGGACTAGCACAGATACGCAGTATTTT.

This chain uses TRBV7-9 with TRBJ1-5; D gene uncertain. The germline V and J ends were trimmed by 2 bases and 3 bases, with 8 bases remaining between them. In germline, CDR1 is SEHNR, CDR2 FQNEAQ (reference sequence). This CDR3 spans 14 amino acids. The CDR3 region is CASSLSVDNQPQHF. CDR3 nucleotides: TGTGCCAGCAGCTTATCGGTGGACAATCAGCCCCAGCATTTT.

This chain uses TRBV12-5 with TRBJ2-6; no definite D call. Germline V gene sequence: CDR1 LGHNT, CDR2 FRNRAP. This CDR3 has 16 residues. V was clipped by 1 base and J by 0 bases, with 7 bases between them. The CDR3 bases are TGTGCTAGTGGTTTGGCCCAGAACTCTGGGGCCAACGTCCTGACTTTC. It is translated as CASGLAQNSGANVLTF.

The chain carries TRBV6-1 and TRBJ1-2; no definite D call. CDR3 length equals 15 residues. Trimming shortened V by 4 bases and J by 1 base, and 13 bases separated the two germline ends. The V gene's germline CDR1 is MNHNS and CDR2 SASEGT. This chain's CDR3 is CASSVGRKINYGYTF. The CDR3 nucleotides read TGTGCCAGCAGTGTCGGCAGGAAGATTAACTATGGCTACACCTTC.

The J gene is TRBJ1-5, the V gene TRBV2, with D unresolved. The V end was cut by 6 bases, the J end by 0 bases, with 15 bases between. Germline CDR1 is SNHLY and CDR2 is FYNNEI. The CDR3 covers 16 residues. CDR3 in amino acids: CASRGGKDLSNQPQHF. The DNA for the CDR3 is TGTGCCAGCAGGGGCGGAAAGGATCTTAGCAATCAGCCCCAGCATTTT.

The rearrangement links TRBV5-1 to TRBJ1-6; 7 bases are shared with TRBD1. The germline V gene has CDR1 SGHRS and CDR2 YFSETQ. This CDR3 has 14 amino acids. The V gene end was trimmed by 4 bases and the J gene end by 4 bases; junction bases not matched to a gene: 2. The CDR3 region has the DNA TGCGCCAGCAGCGCGGGACAGTATAATTCACCCCTCCACTTT. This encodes CASSAGQYNSPLHF.

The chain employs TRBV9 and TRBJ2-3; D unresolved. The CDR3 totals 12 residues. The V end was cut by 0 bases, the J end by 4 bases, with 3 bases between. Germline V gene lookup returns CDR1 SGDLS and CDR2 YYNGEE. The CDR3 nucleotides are TGTGCCAGCAGCGTAGTCGCAGATACGCAGTATTTT. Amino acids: CASSVVADTQYF. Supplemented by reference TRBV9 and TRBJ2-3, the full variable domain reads DSGVTQTPKHLITATGQRVTLRCSPRSGDLSVYWYQQSLDQGLQFLIQYYNGEERAKGNILERFSAQQFPDLHSELNLSSLELGDSALYFCASSVVADTQYFGPGTRLTVL.

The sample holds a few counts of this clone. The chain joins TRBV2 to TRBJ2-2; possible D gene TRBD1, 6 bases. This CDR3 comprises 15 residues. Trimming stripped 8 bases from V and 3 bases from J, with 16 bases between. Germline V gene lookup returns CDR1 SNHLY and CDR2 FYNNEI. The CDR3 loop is CASVRGPSHTGELFF. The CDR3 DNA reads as TGTGCCAGCGTCAGGGGACCCAGCCACACCGGGGAGCTGTTTTTT.

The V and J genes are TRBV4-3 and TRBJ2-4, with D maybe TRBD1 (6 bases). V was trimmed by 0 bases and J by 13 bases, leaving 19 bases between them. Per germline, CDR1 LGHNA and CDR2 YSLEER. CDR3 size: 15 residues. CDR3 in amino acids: CASSQDPSGAPWQYF. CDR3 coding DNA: TGCGCCAGCAGCCAAGATCCGTCAGGGGCCCCCTGGCAGTACTTC.

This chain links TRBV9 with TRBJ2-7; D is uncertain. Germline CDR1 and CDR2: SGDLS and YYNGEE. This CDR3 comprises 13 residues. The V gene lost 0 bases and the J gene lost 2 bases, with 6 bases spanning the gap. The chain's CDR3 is CASSVAPTYEQYF. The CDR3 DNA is TGTGCCAGCAGCGTAGCACCCACCTACGAGCAGTACTTC.

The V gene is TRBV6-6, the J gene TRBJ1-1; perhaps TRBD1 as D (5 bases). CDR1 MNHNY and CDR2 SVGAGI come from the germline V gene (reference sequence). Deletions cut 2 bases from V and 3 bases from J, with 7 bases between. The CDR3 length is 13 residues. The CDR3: CASSYPGHTEAFF. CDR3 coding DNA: TGTGCCAGCAGTTACCCGGGACACACTGAAGCTTTCTTT.

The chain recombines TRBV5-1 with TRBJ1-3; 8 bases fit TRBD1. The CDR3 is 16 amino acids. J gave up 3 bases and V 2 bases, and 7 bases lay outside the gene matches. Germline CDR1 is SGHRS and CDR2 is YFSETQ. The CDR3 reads CASSFSGTGLGNTIYF. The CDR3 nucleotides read TGCGCCAGCAGCTTCAGCGGGACAGGTCTTGGAAACACCATATATTTT.

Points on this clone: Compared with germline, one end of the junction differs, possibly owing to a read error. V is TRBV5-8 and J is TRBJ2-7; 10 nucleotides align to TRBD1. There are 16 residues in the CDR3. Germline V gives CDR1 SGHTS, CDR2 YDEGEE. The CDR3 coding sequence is TGTGCCAGCAGCTCGGACAGGGGGTATGTAACCTACGAGCAGTGCTTC. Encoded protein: CASSSDRGYVTYEQCF.

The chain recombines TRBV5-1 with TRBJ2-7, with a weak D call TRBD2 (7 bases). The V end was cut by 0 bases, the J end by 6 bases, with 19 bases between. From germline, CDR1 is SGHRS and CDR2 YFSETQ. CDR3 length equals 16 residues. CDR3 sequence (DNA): TGCGCCAGCAGCTTGGAGGGGGGGGCCTATGCGGGCGAGCAGTACTTC. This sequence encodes CASSLEGGAYAGEQYF.

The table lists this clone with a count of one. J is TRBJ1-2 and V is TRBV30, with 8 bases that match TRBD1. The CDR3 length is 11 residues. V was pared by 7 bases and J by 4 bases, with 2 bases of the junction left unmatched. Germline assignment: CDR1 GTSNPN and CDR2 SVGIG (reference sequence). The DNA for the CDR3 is TGTGCCTTGACAGGGGCCTATGGCTACACCTTC. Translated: CALTGAYGYTF.

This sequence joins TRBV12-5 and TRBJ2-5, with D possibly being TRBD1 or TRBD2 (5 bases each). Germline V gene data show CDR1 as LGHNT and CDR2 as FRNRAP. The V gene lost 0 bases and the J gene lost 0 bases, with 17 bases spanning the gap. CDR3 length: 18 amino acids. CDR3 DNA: TGTGCTAGTGGTTTGGTACTAGGACATCATTCGTACCAAGAGACCCAGTACTTC. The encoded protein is CASGLVLGHHSYQETQYF.